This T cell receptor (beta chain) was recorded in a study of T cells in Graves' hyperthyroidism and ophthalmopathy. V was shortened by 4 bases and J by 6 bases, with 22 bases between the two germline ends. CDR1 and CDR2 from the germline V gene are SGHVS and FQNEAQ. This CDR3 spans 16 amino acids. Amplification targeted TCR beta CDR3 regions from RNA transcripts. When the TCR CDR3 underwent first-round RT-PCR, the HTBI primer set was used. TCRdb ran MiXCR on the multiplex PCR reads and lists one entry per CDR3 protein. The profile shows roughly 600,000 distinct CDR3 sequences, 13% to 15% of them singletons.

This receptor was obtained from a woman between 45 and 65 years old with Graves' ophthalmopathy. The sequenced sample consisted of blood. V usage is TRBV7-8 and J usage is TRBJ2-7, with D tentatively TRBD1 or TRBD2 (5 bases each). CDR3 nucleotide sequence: TGTGCCAGCAGCTATAAAAATATACCGGGACCGAGCGAGCAGTACTTC. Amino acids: CASSYKNIPGPSEQYF.